This TCR beta chain was recorded in a study of shared clonotypes between healthy human individuals. The CDR3 is 12 amino acids. CDR1 and CDR2 (germline): MDHEN, SYDVKM. V shed 8 bases and J shed 7 bases, with 12 bases lying between them. Produced via immunoSEQ multiplex PCR; TCRdb's table is partial and in-frame only. The sample records 650,000 to 800,000 clones, just under 75% being singletons. The clonotype was recovered from a woman aged 25 to 45 in good health. The V call is TRBV28, the J call TRBJ1-5; perhaps TRBD1 as D (5 bases). The sample comprised memory CD4+ T cells sorted from blood. Indicated subset: CD45RA-negative fraction. The CDR3 is CASGGHGQPQHF. CDR3 nucleotides: TGTGCCAGCGGCGGACATGGGCAGCCCCAGCATTTT.